The sample holds many counts of the clone carrying this TCR beta chain. Its specificity is not known. TCRdb redid the calling of the reads with MiXCR, one entry per CDR3 protein. The sample consists of roughly 230,000 distinct CDR3 sequences, about 7% of them appearing once. These data come from a study of T cell repertoires in cytomegalovirus infection. Study details: Evidence of both CMV infection and a matching HLA type came from public TCR beta signatures. Study findings and constraints: Cumulative frequency of public TCR beta families picked out carriers of CMV plus the relevant HLA. The ex vivo response was dominated by HLA-C-restricted CMV-specific TCR beta clonotypes.

The CDR3 runs 14 residues. Trimming left V 4 bases short and J 2 bases short, with 12 bases between. Germline assignment: CDR1 SGHTA and CDR2 FQGNSA. The chain uses TRBV7-2 and TRBJ2-7, with D perhaps assigned TRBD1 or TRBD2 (6 bases each). Sequenced sample: PBMCs. This receptor was identified in a human donor in good health (CMV status not recorded). Some clones in this sample may be carry-over from other donors' samples. The CDR3 nucleotides read TGTGCCAGCAGCTCCGAGGGGGGACCCTACGAGCAGTACTTC. Translated, it gives CASSSEGGPYEQYF.